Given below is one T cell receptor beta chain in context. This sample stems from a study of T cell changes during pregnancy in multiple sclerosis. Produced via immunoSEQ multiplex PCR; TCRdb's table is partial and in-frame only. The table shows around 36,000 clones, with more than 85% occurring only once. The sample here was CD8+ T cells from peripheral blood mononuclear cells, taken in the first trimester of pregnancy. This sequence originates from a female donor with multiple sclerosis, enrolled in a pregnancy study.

CDR3 DNA: TGTGCCAGCAGGCCCGGACAGGGCCTCGAGCAGTACTTC. This codes for CASRPGQGLEQYF. This chain connects TRBV6-5 to TRBJ2-7, with TRBD1 matching 8 bases. The CDR3 runs 13 residues. Per the germline V gene, CDR1 is MNHEY and CDR2 is SVGAGI. The junction had 7 bases not matched to a gene; V was cut back by 6 bases and J by 6 bases.